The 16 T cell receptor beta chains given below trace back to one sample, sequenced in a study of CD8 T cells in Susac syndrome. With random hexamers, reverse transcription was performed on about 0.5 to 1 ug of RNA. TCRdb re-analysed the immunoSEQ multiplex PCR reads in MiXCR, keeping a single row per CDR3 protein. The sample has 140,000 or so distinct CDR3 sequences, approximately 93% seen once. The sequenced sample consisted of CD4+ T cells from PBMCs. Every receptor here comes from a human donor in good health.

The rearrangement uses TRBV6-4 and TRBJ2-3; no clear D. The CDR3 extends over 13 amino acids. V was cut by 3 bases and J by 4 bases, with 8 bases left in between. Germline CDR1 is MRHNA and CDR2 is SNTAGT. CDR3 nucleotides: TGTGCCAGCAGTGATCAATCCTCAGATACGCAGTATTTT. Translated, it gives CASSDQSSDTQYF.

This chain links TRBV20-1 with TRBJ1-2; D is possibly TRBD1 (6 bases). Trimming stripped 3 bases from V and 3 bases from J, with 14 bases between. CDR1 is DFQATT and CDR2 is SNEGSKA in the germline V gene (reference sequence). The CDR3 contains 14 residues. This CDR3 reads CSARSRGPDYGYTF. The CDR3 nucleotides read TGCAGTGCTAGGAGTCGGGGGCCGGACTATGGCTACACCTTC.

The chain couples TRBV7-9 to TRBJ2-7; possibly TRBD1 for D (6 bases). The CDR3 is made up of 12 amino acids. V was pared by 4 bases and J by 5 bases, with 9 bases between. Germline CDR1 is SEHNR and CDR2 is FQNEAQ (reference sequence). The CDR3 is CASSSEGDEQYF. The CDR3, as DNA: TGTGCCAGCAGCTCCGAGGGGGACGAGCAGTACTTC.

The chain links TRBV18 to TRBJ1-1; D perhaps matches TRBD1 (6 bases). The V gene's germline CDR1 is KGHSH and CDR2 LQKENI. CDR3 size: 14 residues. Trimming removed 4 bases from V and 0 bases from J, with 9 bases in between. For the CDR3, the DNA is TGTGCCAGCTCACGCGACAGGATGAACACTGAAGCTTTCTTT. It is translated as CASSRDRMNTEAFF.

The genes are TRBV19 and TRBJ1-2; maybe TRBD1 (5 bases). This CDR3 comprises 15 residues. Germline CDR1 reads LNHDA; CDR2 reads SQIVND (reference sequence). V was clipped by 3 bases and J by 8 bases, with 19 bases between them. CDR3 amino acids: CASSIPPDVGTGYTF. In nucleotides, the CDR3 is TGTGCCAGTAGTATCCCGCCGGACGTAGGGACGGGCTACACCTTC. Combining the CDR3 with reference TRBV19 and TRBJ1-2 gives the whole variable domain DGGITQSPKYLFRKEGQNVTLSCEQNLNHDAMYWYRQDPGQGLRLIYYSQIVNDFQKGDIAEGYSVSREKKESFPLTVTSAQKNPTAFYLCASSIPPDVGTGYTFGSGTRLTVV.

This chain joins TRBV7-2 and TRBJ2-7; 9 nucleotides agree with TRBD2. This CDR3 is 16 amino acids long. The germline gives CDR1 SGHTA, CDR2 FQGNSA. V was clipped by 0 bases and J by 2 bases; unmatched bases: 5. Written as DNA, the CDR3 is TGTGCCAGCAGCTTAGCGAGGGCTAGCGGGGCCTACGAGCAGTACTTC. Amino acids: CASSLARASGAYEQYF.

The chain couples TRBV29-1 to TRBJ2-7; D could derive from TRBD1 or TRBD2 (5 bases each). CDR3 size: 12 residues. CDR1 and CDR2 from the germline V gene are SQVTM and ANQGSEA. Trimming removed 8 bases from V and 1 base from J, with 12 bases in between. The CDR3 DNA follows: TGCAGCCCCCGGGGCAGGTCCTACGAGCAGTACTTC. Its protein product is CSPRGRSYEQYF.

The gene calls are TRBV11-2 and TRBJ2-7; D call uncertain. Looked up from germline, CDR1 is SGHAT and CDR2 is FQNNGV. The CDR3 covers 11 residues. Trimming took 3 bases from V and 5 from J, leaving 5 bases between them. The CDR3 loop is CASSFHNEQYF. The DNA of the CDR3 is TGTGCCAGCAGCTTCCACAACGAGCAGTACTTC.

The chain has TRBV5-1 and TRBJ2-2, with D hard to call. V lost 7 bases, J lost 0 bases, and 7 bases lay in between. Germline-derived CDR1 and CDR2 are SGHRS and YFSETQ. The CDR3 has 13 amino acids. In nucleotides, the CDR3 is TGCGCCAGCGTTTTCTCGAACACCGGGGAGCTGTTTTTT. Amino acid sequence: CASVFSNTGELFF.

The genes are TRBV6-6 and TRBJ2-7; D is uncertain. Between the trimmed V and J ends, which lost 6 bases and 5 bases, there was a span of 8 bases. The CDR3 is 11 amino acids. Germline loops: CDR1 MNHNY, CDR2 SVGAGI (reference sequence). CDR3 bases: TGTGCCAGCAGCCCCAGGCACGAGCAGTACTTC. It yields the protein CASSPRHEQYF.

CDR3 nucleotide sequence: TGTGCCAGCAGACCCCTTTTAGGACTAGCGGGGCTTACCGGGGAGCTGTTTTTT. It codes for CASRPLLGLAGLTGELFF. The gene calls are TRBV6-1 and TRBJ2-2; TRBD2 matches 12 bases. CDR1 is MNHNS and CDR2 is SASEGT in the germline V gene. This CDR3 has 18 amino acids. V shed 6 bases, J shed 5 bases, and the junction held 13 bases outside the gene matches.

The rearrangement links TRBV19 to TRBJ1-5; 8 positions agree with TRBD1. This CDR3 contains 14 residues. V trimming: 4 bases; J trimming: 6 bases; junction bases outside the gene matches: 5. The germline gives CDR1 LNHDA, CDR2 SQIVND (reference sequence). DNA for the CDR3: TGTGCCAGTAGTACTCAGGGGGCAGGTCAGCCCCAGCATTTT. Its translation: CASSTQGAGQPQHF.

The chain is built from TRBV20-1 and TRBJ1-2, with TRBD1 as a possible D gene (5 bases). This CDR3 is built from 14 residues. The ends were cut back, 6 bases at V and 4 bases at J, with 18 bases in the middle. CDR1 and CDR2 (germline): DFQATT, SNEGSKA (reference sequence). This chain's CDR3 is CSAVGLTAGYGYTF. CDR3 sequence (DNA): TGCAGTGCCGTGGGACTAACGGCCGGCTATGGCTACACCTTC.

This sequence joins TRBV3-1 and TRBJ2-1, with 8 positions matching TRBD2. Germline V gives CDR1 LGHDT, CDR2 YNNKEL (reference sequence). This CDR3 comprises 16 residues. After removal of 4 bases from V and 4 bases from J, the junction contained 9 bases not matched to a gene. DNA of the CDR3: TGTGCCAGCAGCCGAGGGGGACTAGGGCGTTACAATGAGCAGTTCTTC. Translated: CASSRGGLGRYNEQFF.

The CDR3 sequence is CASRLAGGGANVLTF. CDR3 DNA: TGTGCCAGCCGCTTAGCGGGAGGTGGGGCCAACGTCCTGACTTTC. The V and J genes are TRBV3-1 and TRBJ2-6; 10 bases agree with TRBD2. J was trimmed by 3 bases and V by 8 bases; bases with no gene match: 4. CDR1 is LGHDT, CDR2 YNNKEL, per germline (reference sequence). The CDR3 covers 15 residues.

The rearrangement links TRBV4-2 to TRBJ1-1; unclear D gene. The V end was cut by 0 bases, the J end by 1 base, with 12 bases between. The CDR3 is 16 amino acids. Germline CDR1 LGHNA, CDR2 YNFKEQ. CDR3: CASSQDHSAGNTEAFF. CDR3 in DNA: TGTGCCAGCAGCCAAGATCACTCGGCGGGGAACACTGAAGCTTTCTTT.